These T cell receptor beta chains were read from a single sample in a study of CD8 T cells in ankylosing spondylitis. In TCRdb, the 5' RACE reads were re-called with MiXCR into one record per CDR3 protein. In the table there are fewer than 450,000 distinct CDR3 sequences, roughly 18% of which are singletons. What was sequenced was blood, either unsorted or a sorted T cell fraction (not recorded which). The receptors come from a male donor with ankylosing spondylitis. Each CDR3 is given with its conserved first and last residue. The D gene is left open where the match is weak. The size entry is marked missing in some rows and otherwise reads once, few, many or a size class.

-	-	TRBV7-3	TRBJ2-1	CASSRGILGNNEQFF	TGTGCCAGCAGCCGCGGGATCCTGGGGAACAATGAGCAGTTCTTC
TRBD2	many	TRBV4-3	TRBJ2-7	CASSQVWTSREQYF	TGCGCCAGCAGCCAAGTCTGGACTAGCCGTGAGCAGTACTTC
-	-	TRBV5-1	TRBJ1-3	CASKRPSGNTIYF	TGCGCCAGCAAACGACCCTCTGGAAACACCATATATTTT
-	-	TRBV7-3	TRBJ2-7	CASSLQPSYEQYF	TGTGCCAGCAGCTTACAGCCGTCCTACGAGCAGTACTTC
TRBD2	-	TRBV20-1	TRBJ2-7	CSAPLGGGPGEQYF	TGCAGTGCCCCCTTGGGGGGAGGGCCTGGAGAGCAGTACTTC
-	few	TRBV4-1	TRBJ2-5	CASSQVSGNRGTQYF	TGCGCCAGCAGCCAAGTCTCCGGGAACCGCGGGACCCAGTACTTC
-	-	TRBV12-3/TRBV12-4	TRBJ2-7	CASSLRQRRYEQYF	TGTGCCAGCAGTTTAAGGCAGCGTCGCTACGAGCAGTACTTC
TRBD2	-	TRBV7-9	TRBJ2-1	CASSVTSGGRDEQFF	TGTGCCAGCAGCGTGACTAGCGGGGGAAGGGATGAGCAGTTCTTC
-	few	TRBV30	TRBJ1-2	CAWTGNRGNYGYTF	TGTGCCTGGACAGGAAACCGCGGGAACTATGGCTACACCTTC
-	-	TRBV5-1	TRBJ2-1	CASGPRVEVREQFF	TGCGCCAGCGGCCCCAGGGTTGAGGTGCGTGAGCAGTTCTTC
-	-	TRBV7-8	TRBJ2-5	CASSRDTVQETQYF	TGTGCCAGCAGCCGTGACACAGTCCAAGAGACCCAGTACTTC
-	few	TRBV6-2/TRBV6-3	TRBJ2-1	CASSYPPRRGDEQFF	TGTGCCAGCAGTTACCCCCCCCGTAGAGGGGATGAGCAGTTCTTC
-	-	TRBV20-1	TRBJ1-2	CSARTRETGSPYGYTF	TGCAGTGCTAGGACCCGCGAGACAGGTAGTCCCTATGGCTACACCTTC
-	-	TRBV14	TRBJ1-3	CASSRQTGNTIYF	TGTGCCAGCAGCCGACAGACTGGAAACACCATATATTTT
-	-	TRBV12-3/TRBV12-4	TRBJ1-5	CASSHRDFNQPQHF	TGTGCCAGCAGCCACCGGGACTTCAATCAGCCCCAGCATTTT
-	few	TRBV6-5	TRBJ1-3	CASSYSQGSGNTIYF	TGTGCCAGCAGTTACTCGCAGGGCTCTGGAAACACCATATATTTT
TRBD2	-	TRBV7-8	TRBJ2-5	CASSPQTRGGETQYF	TGTGCCAGCAGCCCCCAGACCCGGGGGGGGGAGACCCAGTACTTC
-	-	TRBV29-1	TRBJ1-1	CSVGGTEAFF	TGCAGCGTCGGGGGTACTGAAGCTTTCTTT
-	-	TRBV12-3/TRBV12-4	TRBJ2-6	CASSTNSGANVLTF	TGTGCCAGCAGCACGAACTCTGGGGCCAACGTCCTGACTTTC
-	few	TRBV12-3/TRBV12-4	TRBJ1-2	CASSIQGFFGYTF	TGTGCCAGCAGTATACAGGGTTTTTTTGGCTACACCTTC
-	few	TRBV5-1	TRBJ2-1	CASSPNVMNEQFF	TGCGCCAGCAGCCCAAACGTTATGAATGAGCAGTTCTTC
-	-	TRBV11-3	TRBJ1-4	CASSPTGSRNEKLFF	TGTGCCAGCAGCCCTACCGGGTCGCGGAATGAAAAACTGTTTTTT
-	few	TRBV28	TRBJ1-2	CASSLSPYGYTF	TGTGCCAGCAGTTTATCCCCCTATGGCTACACCTTC
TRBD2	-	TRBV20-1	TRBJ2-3	CSALTSGGTDTQYF	TGCAGTGCGCTGACTAGCGGGGGAACAGATACGCAGTATTTT
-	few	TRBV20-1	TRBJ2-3	CSASQAALSSTDTQYF	TGCAGTGCTAGTCAGGCGGCCCTCTCTAGCACAGATACGCAGTATTTT
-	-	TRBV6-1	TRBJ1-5	CASSPGRGTGQPQHF	TGTGCCAGCAGCCCTGGGCGGGGAACGGGACAGCCCCAGCATTTT
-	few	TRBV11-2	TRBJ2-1	CASSSIVRHEQFF	TGTGCCAGCAGCTCGATAGTGCGACATGAGCAGTTCTTC
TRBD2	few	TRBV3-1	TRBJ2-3	CASSQVGLGGLAGLTDTQYF	TGTGCCAGCAGCCAAGTGGGGCTCGGCGGACTAGCGGGTCTCACAGATACGCAGTATTTT
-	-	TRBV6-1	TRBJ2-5	CASRPTPGTRQETQYF	TGTGCCAGCAGACCCACTCCCGGGACTCGTCAAGAGACCCAGTACTTC
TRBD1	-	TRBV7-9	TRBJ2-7	CASSSTGNWAYEQYF	TGTGCCAGCAGCTCGACAGGGAATTGGGCCTACGAGCAGTACTTC
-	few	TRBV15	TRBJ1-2	CATSIPGHPNGYTF	TGTGCCACCAGCATCCCGGGACACCCGAATGGCTACACCTTC
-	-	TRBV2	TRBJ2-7	CASSPLQEQYF	TGTGCCAGCAGCCCTCTTCAAGAGCAGTACTTC
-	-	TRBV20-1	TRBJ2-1	CSARARLGWNNEQFF	TGCAGTGCTAGAGCCCGGCTTGGTTGGAACAATGAGCAGTTCTTC
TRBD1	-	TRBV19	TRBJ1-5	CASSIARGQSLKHQHF	TGTGCCAGTAGTATAGCCAGGGGGCAAAGTTTGAAGCACCAGCATTTT
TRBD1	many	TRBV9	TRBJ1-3	CASSVEGTGGYGNTIYF	TGTGCCAGCAGCGTAGAAGGGACAGGGGGCTACGGAAACACCATATATTTT
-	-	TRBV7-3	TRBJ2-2	CASSLLGGETGELFF	TGTGCCAGCAGCTTATTAGGGGGGGAAACCGGGGAGCTGTTTTTT
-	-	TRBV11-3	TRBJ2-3	CASSLDGLEADTQYF	TGTGCCAGCAGCTTAGATGGGTTGGAGGCAGATACGCAGTATTTT
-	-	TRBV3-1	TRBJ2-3	CASSQEPPAAIGDTQYF	TGTGCCAGCAGCCAAGAACCCCCGGCCGCCATCGGGGATACGCAGTATTTT
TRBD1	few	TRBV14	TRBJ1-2	CASSQTGGGIYGYTF	TGTGCCAGCAGCCAAACAGGGGGCGGAATCTATGGCTACACCTTC
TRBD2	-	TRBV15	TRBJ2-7	CATSRELAGISYEQYF	TGTGCCACCAGCAGAGAACTAGCGGGCATCTCCTACGAGCAGTACTTC
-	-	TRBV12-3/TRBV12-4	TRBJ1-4	CASAFGPEKLFF	TGTGCCAGCGCTTTCGGGCCAGAAAAACTGTTTTTT
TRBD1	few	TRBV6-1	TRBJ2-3	CASSAQGAPQYF	TGTGCCAGCAGTGCACAGGGGGCCCCGCAGTATTTT
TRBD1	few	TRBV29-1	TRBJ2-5	CSATETGWETQYF	TGCAGCGCGACGGAGACAGGGTGGGAGACCCAGTACTTC
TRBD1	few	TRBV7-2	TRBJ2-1	CASSFGTGNEQFF	TGTGCCAGCAGCTTCGGGACAGGGAATGAGCAGTTCTTC
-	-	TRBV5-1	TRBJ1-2	CASSSAEGHGYTF	TGCGCCAGCAGCTCCGCGGAAGGACATGGCTACACCTTC